The rows below give T cell receptor beta chains drawn from one sample of a study of T cell repertoires in cytomegalovirus infection. TCRdb re-called the reads through MiXCR, storing one row per CDR3 protein. The table lists about 530,000 distinct CDR3 sequences, more than 25% of them singletons. Specimen: PBMCs. Receptor source: a human donor in good health (CMV status not recorded). Some clones in this sample may be carry-over from other donors' samples. CDR3s include the opening cysteine and the closing phenylalanine or tryptophan. A clone size is listed for some rows: how often the clone was seen (once, few, many), or a class if it is expanded.

size: .
V: TRBV11-3
CDR3: CASTTGLAGVRDTQYF

size: few
V: TRBV11-3
CDR3: CASSPGGGNTDTQYF

size: few
V: TRBV7-2
CDR3: CASSLVANTYNEQFF

size: .
V: TRBV20-1
CDR3: CSARARAGADFYQPQHF

size: many
V: TRBV7-2
CDR3: CASSLDMDTQYF

size: .
V: TRBV7-9
CDR3: CASSLALSSQETQYF

size: .
V: TRBV29-1
CDR3: CSVGRGYEQYF

size: many
V: TRBV7-2
CDR3: CASSFDRGRTEAFF

size: few
V: TRBV11-2
CDR3: CASSPLAGAADTQYF

size: few
V: TRBV7-9
CDR3: CAARGGQGGEKLFF

size: few
V: TRBV27
CDR3: CASSFERGRVETQYF

size: .
V: TRBV7-6
CDR3: CASSLAAPGNEQFF

size: .
V: TRBV19
CDR3: CASSISGGSVAFF

size: .
V: TRBV12-3/TRBV12-4
CDR3: CASSPSKPSYEQYF

size: .
V: TRBV5-5
CDR3: CASSLASGVETQYF

size: few
V: TRBV20-1
CDR3: CSAILGREADTQYF

size: .
V: TRBV7-9
CDR3: CASSRLGLEVSYEQYF

size: few
V: TRBV7-6
CDR3: CASSPIVTQYF

size: .
V: TRBV6-2/TRBV6-3
CDR3: CASSRSGTSGQFSYEQYF

size: many
V: TRBV18
CDR3: CASSPPGSYEQYF

size: .
V: TRBV27
CDR3: CASSLTWGSESYEQYF